The 27 T cell receptor beta chains reported below all come from one sample, sequenced in a study of identical twins. MiXCR, run by TCRdb on the 5' RACE reads, gives a single entry per CDR3 protein. The data contain 500,000 to 550,000 distinct CDR3 sequences, about 22% of them singletons. This same sample was also taken into another study, of yellow fever vaccine responses in identical twins.

Sequencing used CD4+ T cells sorted from blood. Source of these receptors: a woman under 30 in good health.

This clonotype was observed a few times. The chain has TRBV5-1 and TRBJ1-6; 7 bases are shared with TRBD1. There are 14 residues in the CDR3. Germline lookup yields CDR1 SGHRS and CDR2 YFSETQ. V was pared by 4 bases and J by 7 bases, with 5 bases of the junction left unmatched. The CDR3 DNA sequence: TGCGCCAGCAGCCAGACAGGGAGCAATTCACCCCTCCACTTT. Amino acid sequence: CASSQTGSNSPLHF.

The J gene is TRBJ2-2, the V gene TRBV9; 10 nucleotides match TRBD2. The CDR3 is made up of 14 amino acids. Germline V gene data show CDR1 as SGDLS and CDR2 as YYNGEE. The trim removed 0 bases at V and 10 bases at J, leaving 3 bases unmatched. CDR3 region: CASSVGLAGEELFF. The CDR3 DNA sequence: TGTGCCAGCAGCGTAGGCCTAGCGGGAGAGGAGCTGTTTTTT.

The chain combines TRBV2 with TRBJ2-7; no clear D. Trimming cost V 8 bases and J 4 bases, with 15 bases left between them. CDR1 and CDR2 (germline): SNHLY, FYNNEI. The CDR3 extends over 13 amino acids. DNA of the CDR3: TGTGCCAGCCACATACTTTCCGGGTACGAGCAGTACGTC. This gives the protein CASHILSGYEQYV.

This chain uses TRBV10-3 with TRBJ2-1; a possible D gene is TRBD2 (6 bases). CDR3 length: 12 amino acids. V was cut by 8 bases and J by 8 bases, with 13 bases left in between. Germline V gene sequence: CDR1 ENHRY, CDR2 SYGVKD. Here the CDR3 reads CAIGLARDEQFF. The CDR3 nucleotides are TGTGCCATCGGGCTAGCGCGGGATGAGCAGTTCTTC.

This clonotype was detected many times. The chain uses TRBV7-2 and TRBJ2-1; 10 positions agree with TRBD2. Germline V gene sequence: CDR1 SGHTA, CDR2 FQGNSA. This CDR3 comprises 15 residues. Trimming cost V 4 bases and J 3 bases; bases outside gene matches: 3. CDR3 region: CASSSTSGVYNEQFF. CDR3 DNA sequence: TGTGCCAGCAGCTCTACTAGCGGGGTCTACAATGAGCAGTTCTTC.

The CDR3 loop is CAIRGSSSGSPLSYNEQFF. The CDR3 region has the DNA TGTGCCATCAGGGGGAGTTCCAGCGGTTCTCCTCTATCCTACAATGAGCAGTTCTTC. The chain combines TRBV10-3 with TRBJ2-1, with a possible D match to TRBD2 (5 bases). V was pared by 6 bases and J by 1 base, with 25 bases between. CDR1 ENHRY and CDR2 SYGVKD come from the germline V gene. This CDR3 is 19 amino acids long.

This clonotype was seen a few times. The chain joins TRBV5-1 to TRBJ2-7, with D possibly TRBD2 on 5 matching bases. Trimming pared 3 bases from V and 1 base from J, leaving 14 bases between. Per germline, CDR1 SGHRS and CDR2 YFSETQ. CDR3 length: 15 residues. CDR3 bases: TGCGCCAGCAGCTCGACTACGACATTTTCCTACGAGCAGTACTTC. Residues: CASSSTTTFSYEQYF.

CDR3 coding DNA: TGTGCCAGCAGAACACTCGGGACAGCCAACACTGAAGCTTTCTTT. As protein: CASRTLGTANTEAFF. The chain combines TRBV6-1 with TRBJ1-1; 7 bases fit TRBD1. The CDR3 extends over 15 amino acids. CDR1 is MNHNS and CDR2 is SASEGT in the germline V gene. V lost 6 bases, J lost 2 bases, and 9 bases stayed unmatched.

The V and J genes are TRBV7-2 and TRBJ2-7; 11 bases agree with TRBD2. This CDR3 is 15 amino acids long. Germline-derived CDR1 and CDR2 are SGHTA and FQGNSA. After removal of 3 bases from V and 5 bases from J, the junction contained 6 bases not matched to a gene. This CDR3 is CASSFLLLAGDEQYF. DNA of the CDR3: TGTGCCAGCAGCTTCCTTTTACTAGCGGGGGACGAGCAGTACTTC.

The genes are TRBV20-1 and TRBJ2-1, with TRBD1 identical over 7 bases. The V gene end was trimmed by 0 bases and the J gene end by 7 bases; junction bases not matched to a gene: 6. This CDR3 comprises 14 residues. CDR1 DFQATT and CDR2 SNEGSKA come from the germline V gene (reference sequence). Here the CDR3 DNA reads TGCAGTGCTAGAGATCTCACAGGGGAAAATGAGCAGTTCTTC. Its protein product is CSARDLTGENEQFF.

This clonotype occurred a few times. This chain connects TRBV2 to TRBJ2-7; D unclear. The V and J ends lost 4 bases and 0 bases respectively, with 4 bases between them. Germline assignment: CDR1 SNHLY and CDR2 FYNNEI. CDR3 length equals 12 residues. CDR3 residues: CASSGASYEQYF. The CDR3 bases are TGTGCCAGCAGTGGGGCCTCCTACGAGCAGTACTTC.

This clonotype has just a few counts. The rearrangement joins TRBV15 to TRBJ2-1, with 9 bases identical to TRBD2. Germline loops: CDR1 LNHNV, CDR2 YYDKDF (reference sequence). The trim removed 0 bases at V and 12 bases at J, leaving 9 bases unmatched. There are 15 residues in the CDR3. CDR3 DNA: TGTGCCACCAGCAGAGAGGCGGGGGGGGTTTTTGCGCAGTTCTTC. It is translated as CATSREAGGVFAQFF.

This sequence joins TRBV7-2 and TRBJ2-7; 9 nucleotides align to TRBD2. With V trimmed by 5 bases and J by 2 bases, 10 bases remained unmatched. The V gene's germline CDR1 is SGHTA and CDR2 FQGNSA. The CDR3 is 16 residues long. The CDR3 DNA is TGTGCCAGCAGCCCCCTGGGACTAGCCGGAGCCTACGAGCAGTACTTC. Protein: CASSPLGLAGAYEQYF.

At least ten counts were recorded for this clonotype. CDR3 residues: CASSLPGTSGGYNEQFF. In DNA form, the CDR3 reads TGCGCCAGCAGCTTGCCCGGGACTAGCGGGGGTTACAATGAGCAGTTCTTC. The chain is built from TRBV5-1 and TRBJ2-1; 14 nucleotides match TRBD2. V shed 1 base and J 4 bases; nucleotides not matched to a gene: 4. CDR1 is SGHRS, CDR2 YFSETQ, per germline. The CDR3 length is 17 residues.

V gene TRBV20-1 combines with J gene TRBJ2-2, with D possibly matching TRBD1 (6 bases). The CDR3 sequence is 13 residues long. CDR1 and CDR2 (germline): DFQATT, SNEGSKA (reference sequence). V dropped 1 base and J dropped 8 bases, with 11 bases sitting between them. In DNA form, the CDR3 reads TGCAGTGCTAGAGGACAGGTGGGAGGGGAGCTGTTTTTT. Protein product: CSARGQVGGELFF.

This clonotype was counted between two and nine times. This chain connects TRBV10-3 to TRBJ2-7; D uncertain. The germline V gene encodes CDR1 ENHRY and CDR2 SYGVKD. The CDR3 has 12 residues. V lost 4 bases to trimming and J lost 6 bases, with 10 bases between them. The CDR3 is CAISADPGEQYF. CDR3 bases: TGTGCCATCAGTGCGGACCCTGGCGAGCAGTACTTC.

The chain uses TRBV5-5 and TRBJ2-5; tentatively, D is TRBD2 (6 bases). Trimming cost V 6 bases and J 1 base, with 10 bases left between them. The CDR3 sequence is 13 residues long. Per the germline V gene, CDR1 is SGHKS and CDR2 is YYEKEE (reference sequence). CDR3: CASIRETQETQYF. The CDR3 DNA reads as TGTGCCAGCATACGGGAGACCCAAGAGACCCAGTACTTC.

This clonotype was counted only a few times. The chain couples TRBV3-1 to TRBJ2-3; TRBD2 is a possible D gene (5 bases). In germline, CDR1 is LGHDT, CDR2 YNNKEL (reference sequence). With 1 base removed from V and 6 bases from J, the gap between germline ends came to 11 bases. The CDR3 is 14 amino acids. The CDR3 coding sequence is TGTGCCAGCAGCCAAGCCGGATCGGGGGATACGCAGTATTTT. Translated, it gives CASSQAGSGDTQYF.

This rearrangement joins TRBV27 to TRBJ2-2, with 9 bases identical to TRBD1. The CDR3 sequence is 17 residues long. Germline CDR1 MNHEY, CDR2 SMNVEV (reference sequence). The V and J ends lost 6 bases and 6 bases, in that order; junction bases with no gene match: 14. In nucleotides, the CDR3 is TGTGCCAGCAGCAAACTCACCGGGACAGGGAGTCCCGGGGAGCTGTTTTTT. Its protein product is CASSKLTGTGSPGELFF.

This chain links TRBV6-2 or TRBV6-3 with TRBJ2-1, with a possible D match to TRBD1 (5 bases). V was clipped by 4 bases and J by 6 bases, with 19 bases between them. Germline V CDR1 and CDR2: MNHEY, SVGEGT. This CDR3 contains 16 residues. Written as DNA, the CDR3 is TGTGCCAGCAGTTTACACCCGACAGCACTGGCCAATGAGCAGTTCTTC. Protein sequence: CASSLHPTALANEQFF.

The chain has TRBV24-1 and TRBJ1-5; D is undetermined. Germline CDR1 reads KGHDR; CDR2 reads SFDVKD. V lost 7 bases, J lost 3 bases, and 12 bases lay in between. CDR3 length equals 14 residues. The chain's CDR3 is CATSLDGINQPQHF. CDR3 nucleotide sequence: TGTGCCACCAGCTTGGACGGAATCAATCAGCCCCAGCATTTT.

J is TRBJ1-5 and V is TRBV20-1; no reliable D call. V was clipped by 3 bases and J by 2 bases, with 14 bases between them. Germline V gene data show CDR1 as DFQATT and CDR2 as SNEGSKA (reference sequence). The CDR3 length is 15 residues. The chain's CDR3 is CSASASAGGNQPQHF. CDR3 in DNA: TGCAGTGCTAGCGCCTCCGCGGGCGGCAATCAGCCCCAGCATTTT.

This clonotype has more than one count but fewer than ten. The genes are TRBV6-1 and TRBJ1-1, with TRBD1 matching over 7 bases. Unmatched junction bases numbered 13, after V lost 5 bases and J lost 10 bases. Germline CDR1 MNHNS, CDR2 SASEGT. This CDR3 contains 14 residues. CDR3 sequence reads: CASSTSDRAGGAFF. The CDR3 DNA follows: TGTGCCAGCAGTACCTCCGACAGGGCTGGGGGAGCTTTCTTT.

This clonotype was counted only a few times. The chain links TRBV12-3 or TRBV12-4 to TRBJ1-2; D remains ambiguous. The V gene lost 3 bases and the J gene lost 0 bases, with 14 bases spanning the gap. CDR3 length: 16 amino acids. The CDR3, as DNA: TGTGCCAGCAGTTTCGCCGTTGCACTAGCTAACTATGGCTACACCTTC. Its protein is CASSFAVALANYGYTF.

V is TRBV25-1 and J is TRBJ2-5, with 7 bases matching TRBD1. The CDR3 extends over 15 amino acids. With 3 bases clipped from V and 1 base from J, the junction kept 5 bases outside the gene matches. CDR1 is MGHDK, CDR2 SYGVNS, per germline. Written as DNA, the CDR3 is TGTGCCAGCAGTGATAAGGACAGGTTCCAAGAGACCCAGTACTTC. Translated: CASSDKDRFQETQYF. The whole variable domain, filled in from reference TRBV25-1 and TRBJ2-5, reads EADIYQTPRYLVIGTGKKITLECSQTMGHDKMYWYQQDPGMELHLIHYSYGVNSTEKGDLSSESTVSRIRTEHFPLTLESARPSHTSQYLCASSDKDRFQETQYFGPGTRLLVL.

The gene calls are TRBV28 and TRBJ2-7; TRBD2 matches 9 bases. Germline trimming cut 5 bases from V and 5 bases from J; bases unmatched to any gene: 4. Germline V gene data show CDR1 as MDHEN and CDR2 as SYDVKM. CDR3 length: 13 residues. This chain's CDR3 is CASSRAGGHEQYV. DNA of the CDR3: TGTGCCAGCAGTCGAGCGGGGGGCCACGAGCAGTACGTC.

The rearrangement links TRBV12-3 or TRBV12-4 to TRBJ2-7; 8 nucleotides match TRBD2. The CDR3 has 15 amino acids. Trimming took 6 bases from V and 0 from J; bases not matched to a gene: 7. The CDR3 sequence: CASSPGGASSYEQYV. The CDR3 DNA follows: TGTGCCAGCAGCCCCGGGGGGGCCTCCTCCTACGAGCAGTACGTC.